This TCR beta chain was sequenced during a study of beta chain features in type 1 diabetes (dated by TCRdb to 2017 to 2018). The study in broad terms: Mean age, gender distribution, total cell number and subset yield were not different between patients and healthy donors. A total of under 140,000,000 sorted cells were examined across all samples, and the number of cells per subset was strongly correlated with RNA yield. The study compared the TCRB repertoires of sorted circulating CD4+ T cell subsets in recently diagnosed type 1 diabetes patients with those in matched healthy donors. Regulatory and stem cell-like memory subsets were obtained from only 8 patients and roughly eight healthy donors, while naive and central memory subsets were obtained from all 30 or so donors.

For this clone: This receptor's antigen is unknown. Base quality data are lacking; no much larger clone is found one base away.

Study-wide conclusions, independent of this receptor: Because cDNA rather than genomic DNA was sequenced, highly expressing activated cells could have been over-represented, although no difference in activation and CD3 levels was found between groups. Shorter templates might have been favored by PCR, but patient and control samples were amplified and corrected together, so both groups would have been affected equally by any skew. Naive, central memory and regulatory TCRB repertoires appeared to be more similar among patients than among healthy donors. Patients with type 1 diabetes made fewer insertions and deleted more nucleotides at VDJ recombination sites, implying thymic rearrangement abnormalities. Only small numbers of individuals were included in the HLA sub-analyses, which left unresolved whether HLA type had any influence on TCRB rearrangement. A moderate but significant shortening of TCRB CDR3 length was observed in type 1 diabetes patients in all four CD4+ subsets.

All of the isolated RNA was reverse transcribed with the High Capacity cDNA Reverse Transcription Kit, so expressed TCRB transcripts were sequenced. Deep immunoSEQ sequencing was applied to naive, central memory and regulatory T cell samples, giving an average of roughly 3.5 million total reads per sample. Sorted cells were lysed in RLT buffer, and RNA was extracted using DNase-treated RNeasy Micro or Mini kits according to cell number. To prevent cross-contamination, every cell subset was processed on its own, while patient and healthy donor samples were processed together. Using the immunoSEQ multiplex PCR, TCRB sequences were amplified from cDNA into 87-bp fragments spanning the CDR3 region. Amplicons were sequenced on the Illumina HiSeq platform. As for how the authors treated the data: PCR bias was computationally corrected using synthetic template baselines, reads within Hamming distance 2 were collapsed, and singletons that could not be merged were discarded. Reads were aligned against IMGT to assign V, D and J genes, CDR3 length and insertions or deletions at six rearrangement sites. Clonotype counts were normalized to sorted cell number within each subset before computing true diversity and Gini coefficients with the tcR R package. Repertoire sharing was quantified using the overlap coefficient calculated on TCRB nucleotide sequences. As a proxy for the pre-selection repertoire, out-of-frame TCRB sequences from naive cells were analyzed. TCRdb mirrors the immuneACCESS table, restricted to in-frame sequences. Some clones are absent from its copies; in checked studies, under half trace to an unresolved V gene, and the reason for the others is unknown. The V and J calls and clone size are taken from that table; D and trimming were inferred from the DNA. A total of about half a million clones appear in this sample, about 32% of them only once. Around 0.065% of the sample lies in the top ten.

From each donor, a single peripheral blood sample of approximately 110 mL on average was drawn into heparinised tubes. Using a panel that included CD45RO, CCR7, CD25, CD127, CD95 and CD27, naive, central memory, regulatory and stem cell-like memory CD4+ T cells were sorted on a BD FACSAria II. A purity above 95% was achieved for all sorted populations. PBMCs were separated immediately by Lymphoprep density gradient centrifugation and were stained directly, without being cultured. So that batch effects would be minimized, each experiment stained and sorted samples in pairs, pairing one healthy donor with one patient. The TCR comes from a man aged 18 to 35 in good health. The sequenced sample was naive CD4+ T cells from blood. The intended sense of this specimen's cell subset or site label: true naive CD4+ T cells.

Here is the DNA: TGTGCCAGCAGCAAACACGGGACAACGGGTTACGAGCAGTACTTC. Its amino acids are CASSKHGTTGYEQYF. This chain joins TRBV7-8 to TRBJ2-7; the D gene is perhaps TRBD1, on 6 matching bases. Including the terminal cysteine and phenylalanine, the CDR3 comprises 15 residues. Here the CDR3 DNA is all that survives: 45 bases in frame from base 1. CDR1 is given as SGHVS and CDR2 as FQNEAQ, both from the germline V gene. V sheds 5 bases and J sheds 4 bases, leaving 18 bases between their ends.